The present entry profiles one T cell receptor beta chain with its context. Its antigen is still unknown. The germline gives CDR1 MNHEY, CDR2 SVGEGT. The CDR3 contains 13 residues. Trimming stripped 6 bases from V and 2 bases from J, with 10 bases between. This entry belongs to a study of early T cells in non-severe SARS-CoV-2 infection. Study-wide background: Investigators sequenced bulk RNA drawn from unsorted whole blood, and chains remained unpaired. Study results and limitations: Private and CD4 specificities were missed by VDJdb matching, skewed to anti-spike CD8.

The TCR library protocol attached unique molecular identifiers to the individual cDNA molecules. TCRdb processed the 5' RACE reads anew with MiXCR; each CDR3 protein has one entry. In the table there are 69,000 or so distinct CDR3 sequences, 8.5% to 10% of which are singletons. This TCR came from an adult who was a healthcare worker with PCR-confirmed SARS-CoV-2 infection or an uninfected control (not recorded which). This chain links TRBV6-2 or TRBV6-3 with TRBJ1-2; D call uncertain. The sample was whole blood. The CDR3 here is CASSKEINYGYTF. CDR3 nucleotide sequence: TGTGCCAGCAGCAAAGAGATAAACTATGGCTACACCTTC.